A selection of T cell receptor beta chains follows, all from one sample in a study of T cell responses to AZD1222 COVID-19 vaccine. Sequenced by immunoSEQ multiplex PCR; TCRdb stores in-frame clones only, minus some. The profile covers approximately 130,000 clones, with 92% appearing a single time and approximately 1% taken by the ten largest. The sample here was peripheral blood, taken on day 0 of AZD1222 vaccination. The receptors here all came from an adult in good health. Each CDR3 is given with its conserved first and last residue. Each record gives: CDR3 length, clone size, D gene, V gene, J gene, CDR3 DNA, CDR3 protein. D genes are given only for firm matches. Clone size is stated in some rows and not others, as once, few, many or a class when expanded.

len: 13; abundance: NA; d_gene: TRBD1; v_gene: TRBV5-1; j_gene: TRBJ1-1; CDR3nt: TGCGCCAGCAGCCTCGACAGGGACACTGAAGCTTTCTTT; CDR3aa: CASSLDRDTEAFF
len: 15; abundance: NA; d_gene: NA; v_gene: TRBV7-9; j_gene: TRBJ1-1; CDR3nt: TGTGCCAGCAGCTTAGTGACAGGTTCGGGGACTGAAGCTTTCTTT; CDR3aa: CASSLVTGSGTEAFF
len: 17; abundance: NA; d_gene: TRBD1; v_gene: TRBV27; j_gene: TRBJ1-2; CDR3nt: TGTGCCAGCAGTATCCGGGACAGGGGCCTTAGCAGCTATGGCTACACCTTC; CDR3aa: CASSIRDRGLSSYGYTF
len: 16; abundance: NA; d_gene: TRBD2; v_gene: TRBV7-8; j_gene: TRBJ2-1; CDR3nt: TGTGCCAGCAGCATAGTTGGGGGGAGGGCCCAGGTTGAGCAGTTCTTC; CDR3aa: CASSIVGGRAQVEQFF
len: 14; abundance: once; d_gene: TRBD1; v_gene: TRBV30; j_gene: TRBJ1-5; CDR3nt: TGTGCCTGGAGTGAGGGGGCAGGGGGCTTGCCCCAGCATTTT; CDR3aa: CAWSEGAGGLPQHF
len: 15; abundance: NA; d_gene: NA; v_gene: TRBV4-1; j_gene: TRBJ1-2; CDR3nt: TGCGCCAGCAGCCAAGGAACGACAGGCACCTATGGCTACACCTTC; CDR3aa: CASSQGTTGTYGYTF
len: 18; abundance: NA; d_gene: NA; v_gene: TRBV4-2; j_gene: TRBJ1-5; CDR3nt: TGTGCCAGCAGCCAAGAGGGTCGGAACAGGGCTGAGGGGCAGCCCCAGCATTTT; CDR3aa: CASSQEGRNRAEGQPQHF
len: 15; abundance: NA; d_gene: TRBD2; v_gene: TRBV7-3; j_gene: TRBJ2-7; CDR3nt: TGTGCCAGCAGCTTAAGTACTAGCGGAGCCTACGAGCAGTACTTC; CDR3aa: CASSLSTSGAYEQYF
len: 12; abundance: once; d_gene: NA; v_gene: TRBV10-3; j_gene: TRBJ1-2; CDR3nt: TGTGCCATCAGTGAGGGGTTGGGGGGCTACACCTTC; CDR3aa: CAISEGLGGYTF
len: 15; abundance: NA; d_gene: NA; v_gene: TRBV7-8; j_gene: TRBJ1-4; CDR3nt: TGTGCCAGCAGCTTTTCACAGGGTGGGCGGGAAAAACTGTTTTTT; CDR3aa: CASSFSQGGREKLFF
len: 16; abundance: NA; d_gene: TRBD1; v_gene: TRBV19; j_gene: TRBJ2-1; CDR3nt: TGTGCCAGTACCCTCCATCGACAGGGCTCCTACAATGAGCAGTTCTTC; CDR3aa: CASTLHRQGSYNEQFF
len: 11; abundance: NA; d_gene: NA; v_gene: TRBV29-1; j_gene: TRBJ2-1; CDR3nt: TGCAGCGTTGGAGGGGCGGGTGAGCAGTTCTTC; CDR3aa: CSVGGAGEQFF
len: 14; abundance: NA; d_gene: TRBD2; v_gene: TRBV28; j_gene: TRBJ2-5; CDR3nt: TGTGCCAGCAGTTTAAGACTAGCGGGAGAGACCCAGTACTTC; CDR3aa: CASSLRLAGETQYF
len: 16; abundance: once; d_gene: NA; v_gene: TRBV28; j_gene: TRBJ1-4; CDR3nt: TGTGCCAGCACGGCGGGGGTGGTAGCAACTAATGAAAAACTGTTTTTT; CDR3aa: CASTAGVVATNEKLFF
len: 15; abundance: NA; d_gene: TRBD1; v_gene: TRBV30; j_gene: TRBJ1-5; CDR3nt: TGTGCCTGGAGTGGGAGGACAGGGGACAATCAGCCCCAGCATTTT; CDR3aa: CAWSGRTGDNQPQHF
len: 18; abundance: NA; d_gene: NA; v_gene: TRBV21-1; j_gene: TRBJ1-5; CDR3nt: TGTGCCAGCAGCAAAGTTCGTGGAATCTGTAATAGCAATCAGCCCCAGCATTTT; CDR3aa: CASSKVRGICNSNQPQHF
len: 12; abundance: once; d_gene: NA; v_gene: TRBV5-6; j_gene: TRBJ1-1; CDR3nt: TGTGCCAGCAGCTTGGCACAGACTGAAGCTTTCTTT; CDR3aa: CASSLAQTEAFF
len: 15; abundance: NA; d_gene: NA; v_gene: TRBV6-5; j_gene: TRBJ2-1; CDR3nt: TGTGCCAGCAGCCTAAAGGACAGCATTGGCAGTGAGCAGTTCTTC; CDR3aa: CASSLKDSIGSEQFF
len: 14; abundance: NA; d_gene: TRBD1; v_gene: TRBV2; j_gene: TRBJ1-1; CDR3nt: TGTGCCAGCAGAGCACAGGGGGCTACCACTGAAGCTTTCTTT; CDR3aa: CASRAQGATTEAFF
len: 18; abundance: NA; d_gene: NA; v_gene: TRBV4-1; j_gene: TRBJ2-1; CDR3nt: TGCGCCAGCAGCCAAGATGTACTCCGGGCGGCTTTGGGGAATGAGCAGTTCTTC; CDR3aa: CASSQDVLRAALGNEQFF
len: 20; abundance: NA; d_gene: NA; v_gene: TRBV27; j_gene: TRBJ2-3; CDR3nt: TGTGCCAGCAGTTTAAACTCGGTATCTTTAGGAAGTGGTTCAACAGATACGCAGTATTTT; CDR3aa: CASSLNSVSLGSGSTDTQYF
len: 15; abundance: NA; d_gene: TRBD1; v_gene: TRBV9; j_gene: TRBJ1-1; CDR3nt: TGTGCCAGCAGTCCTCAGGGGGCGATGAACACTGAAGCTTTCTTT; CDR3aa: CASSPQGAMNTEAFF
len: 14; abundance: medium-sized; d_gene: NA; v_gene: TRBV6-2/TRBV6-3; j_gene: TRBJ2-1; CDR3nt: TGTGCCAGCAGTCAGGGGTGGGAATTCAATGAGCAGTTCTTC; CDR3aa: CASSQGWEFNEQFF
len: 15; abundance: NA; d_gene: NA; v_gene: TRBV6-5; j_gene: TRBJ2-7; CDR3nt: TGTGCCAGCAGCCGGGAGCCTAAAACCCACTACGAGCAGTACTTC; CDR3aa: CASSREPKTHYEQYF
len: 14; abundance: NA; d_gene: NA; v_gene: TRBV19; j_gene: TRBJ1-5; CDR3nt: TGTGCCAGTAGTATCCGGGACCTCAATCAGCCCCAGCATTTT; CDR3aa: CASSIRDLNQPQHF
len: 15; abundance: NA; d_gene: TRBD2; v_gene: TRBV28; j_gene: TRBJ2-5; CDR3nt: TGTGCCAGCAGTTTCACTCGGGGGGTCGGAGAGACCCAGTACTTC; CDR3aa: CASSFTRGVGETQYF
len: 15; abundance: NA; d_gene: TRBD1; v_gene: TRBV6-5; j_gene: TRBJ2-2; CDR3nt: TGTGCCAGCACCAGCGGGACAGGGTATACCGGGGAGCTGTTTTTT; CDR3aa: CASTSGTGYTGELFF
len: 16; abundance: NA; d_gene: NA; v_gene: TRBV18; j_gene: TRBJ1-5; CDR3nt: TGTGCCAGCTCACTTACGACCTACGATAGCAATCAGCCCCAGCATTTT; CDR3aa: CASSLTTYDSNQPQHF
len: 15; abundance: NA; d_gene: NA; v_gene: TRBV5-8; j_gene: TRBJ1-5; CDR3nt: TGTGCCAGCAGCTCTTCCGGTATGGGCAATCAGCCCCAGCATTTT; CDR3aa: CASSSSGMGNQPQHF
len: 12; abundance: NA; d_gene: NA; v_gene: TRBV28; j_gene: TRBJ2-2; CDR3nt: TGTGCCAGCAGTTTGCGGTTTGGAGGGCTGTTTTTT; CDR3aa: CASSLRFGGLFF
len: 15; abundance: few; d_gene: NA; v_gene: TRBV3-1/TRBV3-2; j_gene: TRBJ1-6; CDR3nt: TGTGCCAGCAGCCAAGATTGGTCCCTTGATTCACCCCTCCACTTT; CDR3aa: CASSQDWSLDSPLHF
len: 12; abundance: NA; d_gene: NA; v_gene: TRBV14; j_gene: TRBJ2-2; CDR3nt: TGTGCCAGCAGCCAGAACACCGGGGAGCTGTTTTTT; CDR3aa: CASSQNTGELFF